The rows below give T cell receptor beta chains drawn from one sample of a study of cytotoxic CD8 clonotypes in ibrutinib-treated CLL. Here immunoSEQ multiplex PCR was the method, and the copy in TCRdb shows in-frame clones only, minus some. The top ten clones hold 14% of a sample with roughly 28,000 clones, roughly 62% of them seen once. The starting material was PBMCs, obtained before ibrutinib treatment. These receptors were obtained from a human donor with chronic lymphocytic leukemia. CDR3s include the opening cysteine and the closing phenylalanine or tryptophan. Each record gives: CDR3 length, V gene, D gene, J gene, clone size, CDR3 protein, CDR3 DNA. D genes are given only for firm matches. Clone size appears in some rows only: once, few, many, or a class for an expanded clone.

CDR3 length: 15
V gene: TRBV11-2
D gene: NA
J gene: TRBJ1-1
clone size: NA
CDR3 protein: CASSLSQGMNTEAFF
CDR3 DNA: TGTGCCAGCAGCTTATCTCAGGGGATGAACACTGAAGCTTTCTTT

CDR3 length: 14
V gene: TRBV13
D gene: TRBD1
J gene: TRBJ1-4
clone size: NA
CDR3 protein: CASSLTGLNEKLFF
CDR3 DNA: TGTGCCAGCAGCCTGACAGGGCTTAATGAAAAACTGTTTTTT

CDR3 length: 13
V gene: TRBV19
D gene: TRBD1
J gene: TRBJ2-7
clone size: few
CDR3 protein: CASNRDRGREQYF
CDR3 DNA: TGTGCCAGTAACCGGGACAGGGGGCGCGAGCAGTACTTC

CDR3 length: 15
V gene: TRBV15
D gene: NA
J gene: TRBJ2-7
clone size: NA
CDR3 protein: CATSRGQGGSYEQYF
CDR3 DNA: TGTGCCACCAGCAGAGGCCAGGGGGGGTCCTACGAGCAGTACTTC

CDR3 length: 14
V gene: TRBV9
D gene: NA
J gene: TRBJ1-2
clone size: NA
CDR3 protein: CASRRVGANYGYTF
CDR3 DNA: TGTGCCTCCCGGAGGGTCGGAGCTAACTATGGCTACACCTTC

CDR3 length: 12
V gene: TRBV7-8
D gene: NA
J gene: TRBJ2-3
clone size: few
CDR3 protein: CASSSYTDTQYF
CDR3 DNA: TGTGCCAGCAGCTCCTACACAGATACGCAGTATTTT

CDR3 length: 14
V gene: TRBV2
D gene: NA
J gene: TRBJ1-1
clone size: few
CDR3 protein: CASSVAGMNTEAFF
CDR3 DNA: TGTGCCAGCAGTGTAGCGGGGATGAACACTGAAGCTTTCTTT

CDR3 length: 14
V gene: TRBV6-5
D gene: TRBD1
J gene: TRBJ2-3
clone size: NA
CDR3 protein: CASLQTGGSDTQYF
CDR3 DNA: TGTGCCAGCCTCCAGACAGGGGGGTCAGATACGCAGTATTTT

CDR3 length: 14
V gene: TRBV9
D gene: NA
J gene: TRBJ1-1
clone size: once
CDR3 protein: CASSLTGVNTEAFF
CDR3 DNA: TGTGCCAGCAGCTTGACGGGGGTGAACACTGAAGCTTTCTTT

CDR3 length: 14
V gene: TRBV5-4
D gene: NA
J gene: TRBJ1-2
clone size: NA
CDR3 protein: CASSPRGWNVGYTF
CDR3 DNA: TGTGCCAGCAGCCCCCGGGGCTGGAACGTTGGCTACACCTTC

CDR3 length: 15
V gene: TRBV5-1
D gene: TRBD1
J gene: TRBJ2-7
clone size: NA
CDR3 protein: CASSLGRGLGYEQYF
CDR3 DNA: TGCGCCAGCAGCTTGGGCAGGGGGCTTGGCTACGAGCAGTACTTC

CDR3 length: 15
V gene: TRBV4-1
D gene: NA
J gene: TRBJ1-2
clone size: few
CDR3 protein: CASSLDPNPSYGYTF
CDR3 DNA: TGCGCCAGCAGCCTGGACCCAAACCCCTCCTATGGCTACACCTTC

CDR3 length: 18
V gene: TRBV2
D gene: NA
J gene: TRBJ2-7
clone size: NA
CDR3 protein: CASSHPDRRAKSTYEQYF
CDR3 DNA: TGTGCCAGCAGTCACCCCGATAGACGGGCAAAATCTACCTACGAGCAGTACTTC

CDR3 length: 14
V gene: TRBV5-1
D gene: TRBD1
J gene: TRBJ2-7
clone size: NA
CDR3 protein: CASSYGTGGYEQYF
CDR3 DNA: TGCGCCAGCAGCTACGGGACAGGGGGATACGAGCAGTACTTC

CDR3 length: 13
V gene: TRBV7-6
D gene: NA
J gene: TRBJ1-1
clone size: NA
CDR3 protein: CASSPMGGSEAFF
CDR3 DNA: TGTGCCAGCAGCCCAATGGGGGGGTCTGAAGCTTTCTTT

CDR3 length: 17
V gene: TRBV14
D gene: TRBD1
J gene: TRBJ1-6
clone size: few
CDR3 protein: CASSQDRGQIYNSPLHF
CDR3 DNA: TGTGCCAGCAGCCAAGATCGGGGACAGATTTATAATTCACCCCTCCACTTT

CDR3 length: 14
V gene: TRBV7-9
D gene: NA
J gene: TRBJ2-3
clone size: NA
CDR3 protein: CASNPEGPFYTQYF
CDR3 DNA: TGTGCCAGCAACCCGGAGGGCCCCTTTTATACGCAGTATTTT

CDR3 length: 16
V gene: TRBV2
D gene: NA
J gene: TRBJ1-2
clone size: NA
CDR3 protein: CASSEWQDLRNYGYTF
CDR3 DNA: TGTGCCAGCAGTGAATGGCAGGATTTAAGGAACTATGGCTACACCTTC

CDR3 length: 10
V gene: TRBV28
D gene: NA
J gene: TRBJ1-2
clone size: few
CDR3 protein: CASGRDGYTF
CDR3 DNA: TGTGCCAGCGGTCGGGATGGCTACACCTTC

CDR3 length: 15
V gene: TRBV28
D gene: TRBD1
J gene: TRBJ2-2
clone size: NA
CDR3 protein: CASRQQGKRTGELFF
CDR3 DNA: TGTGCCAGCAGACAACAGGGGAAGAGGACCGGGGAGCTGTTTTTT

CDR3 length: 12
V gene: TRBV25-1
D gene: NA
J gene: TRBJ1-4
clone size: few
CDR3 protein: CASSAVNEKLFF
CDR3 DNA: TGTGCCAGCAGTGCCGTGAATGAAAAACTGTTTTTT

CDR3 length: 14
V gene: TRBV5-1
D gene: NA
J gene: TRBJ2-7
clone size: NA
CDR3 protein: CASSLGGIVYEQYF
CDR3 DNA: TGCGCCAGCAGCTTGGGAGGGATCGTCTACGAGCAGTACTTC

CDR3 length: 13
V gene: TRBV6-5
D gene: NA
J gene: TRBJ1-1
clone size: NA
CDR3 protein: CASKEGTNTEAFF
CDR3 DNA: TGTGCCAGCAAAGAGGGGACGAACACTGAAGCTTTCTTT

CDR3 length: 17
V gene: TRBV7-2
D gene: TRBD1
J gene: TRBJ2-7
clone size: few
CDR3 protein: CASSFIGRRDRAGEQYF
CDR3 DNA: TGTGCCAGCAGCTTTATAGGTCGCCGGGACAGGGCTGGCGAGCAGTACTTC